These T cell receptor beta chains were read from a single sample in a study of blood T cell repertoires in COVID-19. Profiled with immunoSEQ multiplex PCR; TCRdb holds only in-frame clones, not every one. This sample has hundreds of thousands of clones, with about 90% found just once. The sequenced sample was PBMCs or T cells enriched from blood (not recorded which). The receptors here all came from a woman in her thirties with acute COVID-19. Each CDR3 is given with its conserved first and last residue. D genes are given only for firm matches. Only some rows state a clone size, as once, few, many or a class for expanded clones.

v_call: TRBV7-8
clone_size: -
d_call: TRBD2
j_call: TRBJ2-1
cdr3_nt: TGTGCCAGCAGCTTAGTAGGAGCGGGGCCGTGCAATGAGCAGTTCTTC
cdr3_aa: CASSLVGAGPCNEQFF

v_call: TRBV13
clone_size: -
d_call: TRBD1
j_call: TRBJ1-5
cdr3_nt: TGTGCCAGCAGCTGGGGACAGGGATCCAATCAGCCCCAGCATTTT
cdr3_aa: CASSWGQGSNQPQHF

v_call: TRBV11-1
clone_size: -
d_call: -
j_call: TRBJ1-1
cdr3_nt: TGTGCCAGCAGCCCAGTGGGGCGATCTGAAGCTTTCTTT
cdr3_aa: CASSPVGRSEAFF

v_call: TRBV28
clone_size: -
d_call: -
j_call: TRBJ1-1
cdr3_nt: TGTGCCAGCCTTTCGGGGCCCCCTGGGAGGGACACTGAAGCTTTCTTT
cdr3_aa: CASLSGPPGRDTEAFF

v_call: TRBV4-1
clone_size: -
d_call: -
j_call: TRBJ1-1
cdr3_nt: TGCGCCAGCAGCCAAGATTTCAGCCAGGGCACTGAAGCTTTCTTT
cdr3_aa: CASSQDFSQGTEAFF

v_call: TRBV4-1
clone_size: few
d_call: -
j_call: TRBJ2-7
cdr3_nt: TGCGCCAGCAGCCAGGGACTGACGGTCGAGCAGTACTTC
cdr3_aa: CASSQGLTVEQYF

v_call: TRBV5-1
clone_size: -
d_call: TRBD2
j_call: TRBJ2-5
cdr3_nt: TGCGCCAGCCACCCGGGGGGAGGAGAGACCCAGTACTTC
cdr3_aa: CASHPGGGETQYF

v_call: TRBV28
clone_size: -
d_call: -
j_call: TRBJ2-3
cdr3_nt: TGTGCCAGCAGTTCGAGGACTCGCACAGATACGCAGTATTTT
cdr3_aa: CASSSRTRTDTQYF

v_call: TRBV30
clone_size: -
d_call: -
j_call: TRBJ1-4
cdr3_nt: TGTGCCTGGAGTGTGGGCCAGTTTAATGAAAAACTGTTTTTT
cdr3_aa: CAWSVGQFNEKLFF

v_call: TRBV7-6
clone_size: once
d_call: -
j_call: TRBJ1-3
cdr3_nt: TGTGCCAGCAGCTTAGCCGGTCGGGAGTATGGAAACACCATATATTTT
cdr3_aa: CASSLAGREYGNTIYF

v_call: TRBV29-1
clone_size: -
d_call: -
j_call: TRBJ1-1
cdr3_nt: TGCAGCGCTTTCCCACAGGGTGATACTGAAGCTTTCTTT
cdr3_aa: CSAFPQGDTEAFF

v_call: TRBV6-5
clone_size: -
d_call: -
j_call: TRBJ1-5
cdr3_nt: TGTGCCAGCAGTTACTCTGACAGTAAAAATCAGCCCCAGCATTTT
cdr3_aa: CASSYSDSKNQPQHF

v_call: TRBV5-5
clone_size: -
d_call: TRBD2
j_call: TRBJ2-3
cdr3_nt: TGTGCCAGCAGCTTTGCTAGCGGGGAGTCAGATACGCAGTATTTT
cdr3_aa: CASSFASGESDTQYF

v_call: TRBV14
clone_size: -
d_call: -
j_call: TRBJ1-1
cdr3_nt: TGTGCCAGCAGCCGCCGGGGGGGGACCACTGAAGCTTTCTTT
cdr3_aa: CASSRRGGTTEAFF

v_call: TRBV10-1
clone_size: -
d_call: -
j_call: TRBJ1-4
cdr3_nt: TGCGCCAGCAGTGCAGGGGCTGGTGAAAAACTGTTTTTT
cdr3_aa: CASSAGAGEKLFF

v_call: TRBV4-3
clone_size: -
d_call: -
j_call: TRBJ1-1
cdr3_nt: TGCGCCAGCAGCCAGGCGGGACAAGCTTTCTTT
cdr3_aa: CASSQAGQAFF

v_call: TRBV27
clone_size: -
d_call: TRBD1
j_call: TRBJ2-7
cdr3_nt: TGTGCCAGCAGCTCCGACAGGGGGGCCCACTACGAGCAGTACTTC
cdr3_aa: CASSSDRGAHYEQYF

v_call: TRBV27
clone_size: -
d_call: TRBD1
j_call: TRBJ1-6
cdr3_nt: TGTGCCAGCAGTGTACAGGGGTCCCTTGGAATTTCACCCCTCCACTTT
cdr3_aa: CASSVQGSLGISPLHF

v_call: TRBV27
clone_size: -
d_call: -
j_call: TRBJ1-6
cdr3_nt: TGTGCCAGCACCGTAAATTCACCCCTCCACTTT
cdr3_aa: CASTVNSPLHF

v_call: TRBV5-1
clone_size: -
d_call: TRBD1
j_call: TRBJ1-3
cdr3_nt: TGCGCCAGCAGCCAGGGGGGAGCTGGAAACACCATATATTTT
cdr3_aa: CASSQGGAGNTIYF

v_call: TRBV15
clone_size: -
d_call: TRBD2
j_call: TRBJ2-3
cdr3_nt: TGTGCCACCAGCAGAGTTAGCGGGGCCCCAGATACGCAGTATTTT
cdr3_aa: CATSRVSGAPDTQYF

v_call: TRBV7-8
clone_size: -
d_call: -
j_call: TRBJ1-5
cdr3_nt: TGTGCCAGCAGCGTCAGTAATCAGCCCCAGCATTTT
cdr3_aa: CASSVSNQPQHF

v_call: TRBV6-6
clone_size: -
d_call: TRBD1
j_call: TRBJ1-2
cdr3_nt: TGTGCCAGCAGTTACTCAGAGGGGGCGTCCCCGGCTGGCTACACCTTC
cdr3_aa: CASSYSEGASPAGYTF

v_call: TRBV7-6
clone_size: once
d_call: -
j_call: TRBJ1-3
cdr3_nt: TGTGCCAGCAGCTTAGCGCCCCTAGCACAGGGCTCTGGAAACACCATATATTTT
cdr3_aa: CASSLAPLAQGSGNTIYF

v_call: TRBV28
clone_size: -
d_call: -
j_call: TRBJ1-2
cdr3_nt: TGTGCCACTACCCCCTCCGGCTATGGCTACACCTTC
cdr3_aa: CATTPSGYGYTF

v_call: TRBV28
clone_size: -
d_call: -
j_call: TRBJ1-1
cdr3_nt: TGTGCCAGCGGGGTCGGGGGAGGAGAGAACACTGAAGCTTTCTTT
cdr3_aa: CASGVGGGENTEAFF

v_call: TRBV5-6
clone_size: few
d_call: TRBD1
j_call: TRBJ1-6
cdr3_nt: TGTGCCAGCAGCTGGGACAGGGCGGATTCACCCCTCCACTTT
cdr3_aa: CASSWDRADSPLHF

v_call: TRBV7-2
clone_size: -
d_call: TRBD1
j_call: TRBJ2-7
cdr3_nt: TGTGCCAGCAGAACACAACAGGGGGCAGGGTCCTACGAGCAGTACTTC
cdr3_aa: CASRTQQGAGSYEQYF

v_call: TRBV9
clone_size: -
d_call: -
j_call: TRBJ1-2
cdr3_nt: TGTGCCAGCAGCTCTCCAGTTTCTAACTATGGCTACACCTTC
cdr3_aa: CASSSPVSNYGYTF

v_call: TRBV14
clone_size: -
d_call: TRBD1
j_call: TRBJ1-3
cdr3_nt: TGTGCCAGCAGCCACTCACAGGGGTCGTTTGGAAACACCATATATTTT
cdr3_aa: CASSHSQGSFGNTIYF

v_call: TRBV19
clone_size: -
d_call: TRBD1
j_call: TRBJ1-5
cdr3_nt: TGTGCCAGTAGTATTGGGGACAGAAGCAATCAGCCCCAGCATTTT
cdr3_aa: CASSIGDRSNQPQHF

v_call: TRBV10-3
clone_size: -
d_call: TRBD1
j_call: TRBJ1-2
cdr3_nt: TGTGCCATCAGCGCAGGGGGCAGGGACTATGGCTACACCTTC
cdr3_aa: CAISAGGRDYGYTF

v_call: TRBV7-2
clone_size: -
d_call: TRBD2
j_call: TRBJ2-7
cdr3_nt: TGTGCCAGCAGTCCCGGGTTAGCGGGGCCATACGAGCAGTACTTC
cdr3_aa: CASSPGLAGPYEQYF

v_call: TRBV11-2
clone_size: -
d_call: -
j_call: TRBJ2-2
cdr3_nt: TGTGCCATTAGAGTCTCGGGTACCGGGGAGCTGTTTTTT
cdr3_aa: CAIRVSGTGELFF

v_call: TRBV18
clone_size: -
d_call: TRBD1
j_call: TRBJ1-1
cdr3_nt: TGTGCCAGCTCGTCCGGGACAGGGGGAATCACTGAAGCTTTCTTT
cdr3_aa: CASSSGTGGITEAFF

v_call: TRBV18
clone_size: -
d_call: TRBD1
j_call: TRBJ2-7
cdr3_nt: TGTGCCAGCTCACGGGACAGGGGGTCCTACGAGCAGTACTTC
cdr3_aa: CASSRDRGSYEQYF

v_call: TRBV10-2
clone_size: once
d_call: TRBD1
j_call: TRBJ1-1
cdr3_nt: TGCGCCAGCGGACCACAGGGGCAAAACACTGAAGCTTTCTTT
cdr3_aa: CASGPQGQNTEAFF

v_call: TRBV4-1
clone_size: -
d_call: -
j_call: TRBJ1-5
cdr3_nt: TGCGCCAGCAGCCAAGATTATCACTTCTATCAGCCCCAGCATTTT
cdr3_aa: CASSQDYHFYQPQHF

v_call: TRBV2
clone_size: -
d_call: TRBD1
j_call: TRBJ1-6
cdr3_nt: TGTGCCAGCAGGACCGGGACAGGGAACCGTTCACCCCTCCACTTT
cdr3_aa: CASRTGTGNRSPLHF

v_call: TRBV2
clone_size: once
d_call: -
j_call: TRBJ1-5
cdr3_nt: TGTGCCAGCAGTCCGCCCCCGGGGTTTGGCAATCAGCCCCAGCATTTT
cdr3_aa: CASSPPPGFGNQPQHF

v_call: TRBV3-1/TRBV3-2
clone_size: -
d_call: -
j_call: TRBJ2-7
cdr3_nt: TGTGCCAGCGAGCCACTAGGACGGGCGGGTGGCGAGCAGTACTTC
cdr3_aa: CASEPLGRAGGEQYF

v_call: TRBV2
clone_size: -
d_call: TRBD1
j_call: TRBJ1-4
cdr3_nt: TGTGCCAGCAGGCAGGGGGCCGGAGGTGAAAAACTGTTTTTT
cdr3_aa: CASRQGAGGEKLFF

v_call: TRBV18
clone_size: -
d_call: -
j_call: TRBJ1-2
cdr3_nt: TGTGCCAGCTCACCGAAGCAGGAGGAGAGGTATGGCTACACCTTC
cdr3_aa: CASSPKQEERYGYTF

v_call: TRBV7-8
clone_size: -
d_call: -
j_call: TRBJ2-2
cdr3_nt: TGTGCCAGCAGCTTAGCGGAGGGGGCCCCGAACACCGGGGAGCTGTTTTTT
cdr3_aa: CASSLAEGAPNTGELFF

v_call: TRBV11-3
clone_size: -
d_call: -
j_call: TRBJ1-6
cdr3_nt: TGTGCCAGCAGCTTAGGGCCCAATTCACCCCTCCACTTT
cdr3_aa: CASSLGPNSPLHF

v_call: TRBV7-2
clone_size: -
d_call: -
j_call: TRBJ1-6
cdr3_nt: TGTGCCTCTCAGGTGGGGACATCGAATTCACCCCTCCACTTT
cdr3_aa: CASQVGTSNSPLHF

v_call: TRBV20-1
clone_size: -
d_call: -
j_call: TRBJ2-5
cdr3_nt: TGCAGTGCTAGTGCCCCGGGGGGCGATTTCGGGGAGACCCAGTACTTC
cdr3_aa: CSASAPGGDFGETQYF

v_call: TRBV28
clone_size: -
d_call: TRBD1
j_call: TRBJ1-6
cdr3_nt: TGTGCCAGCAGTTTGATCACAGGGGGTGGTTCACCCCTCCACTTT
cdr3_aa: CASSLITGGGSPLHF

v_call: TRBV11-3
clone_size: -
d_call: -
j_call: TRBJ2-7
cdr3_nt: TGTGCCAGCAGCTATAGTCACGGGGTCTACGAGCAGTACTTC
cdr3_aa: CASSYSHGVYEQYF

v_call: TRBV29-1
clone_size: -
d_call: -
j_call: TRBJ2-1
cdr3_nt: TGCAGCGCGCATCCAGGGAACAATGAGCAGTTCTTC
cdr3_aa: CSAHPGNNEQFF

v_call: TRBV11-2
clone_size: -
d_call: -
j_call: TRBJ1-2
cdr3_nt: TGTGCCAGCAGCGCGACACGCGCGGGCTACACCTTC
cdr3_aa: CASSATRAGYTF

v_call: TRBV7-8
clone_size: -
d_call: -
j_call: TRBJ2-7
cdr3_nt: TGTGCCAGCAGCAACGGTAGATCTTACTACGAGCAGTACTTC
cdr3_aa: CASSNGRSYYEQYF

v_call: TRBV5-8
clone_size: -
d_call: -
j_call: TRBJ1-4
cdr3_nt: TGTGCCAGCAGCTTTACCGGCGGGGGAAATGAAAAACTGTTTTTT
cdr3_aa: CASSFTGGGNEKLFF

v_call: TRBV2
clone_size: -
d_call: -
j_call: TRBJ2-7
cdr3_nt: TGTGCCAGCAGTGAACCGGGGGAGCAGTACTTC
cdr3_aa: CASSEPGEQYF

v_call: TRBV9
clone_size: many
d_call: -
j_call: TRBJ1-1
cdr3_nt: TGTGCCAGCAGCTTAGACTGGAACACTGAAGCTTTCTTT
cdr3_aa: CASSLDWNTEAFF

v_call: TRBV5-1
clone_size: -
d_call: TRBD2
j_call: TRBJ2-3
cdr3_nt: TGCGCCAGCAGCCGTTCGGGGGGTGGCACAGATACGCAGTATTTT
cdr3_aa: CASSRSGGGTDTQYF